The present entry profiles one T cell receptor beta chain with its context. TCRdb keeps only in-frame clones here, not all; method: immunoSEQ multiplex PCR. The repertoire has about 64,000 clones, 88% of them found once; the top ten carry around 9.1%. Germline CDR1 ENHRY, CDR2 SYGVKD. V dropped 7 bases and J dropped 1 base, with 8 bases sitting between them. The CDR3 spans 13 residues. These data are taken from a study of blood T cell repertoires in COVID-19. The overall study: Researchers got acute and convalescent COVID-19 samples from the United States, Italy and Spain.

The J gene is TRBJ1-3, the V gene TRBV10-3; D remains unclear. The sequenced material came from PBMCs or T cells enriched from blood (not recorded which). The TCR was taken from a woman aged 40 to 49 who had recovered from COVID-19. CDR3 loop: CAINSGSGNTIYF. The CDR3 DNA follows: TGTGCCATCAATTCGGGTTCTGGAAACACCATATATTTT.